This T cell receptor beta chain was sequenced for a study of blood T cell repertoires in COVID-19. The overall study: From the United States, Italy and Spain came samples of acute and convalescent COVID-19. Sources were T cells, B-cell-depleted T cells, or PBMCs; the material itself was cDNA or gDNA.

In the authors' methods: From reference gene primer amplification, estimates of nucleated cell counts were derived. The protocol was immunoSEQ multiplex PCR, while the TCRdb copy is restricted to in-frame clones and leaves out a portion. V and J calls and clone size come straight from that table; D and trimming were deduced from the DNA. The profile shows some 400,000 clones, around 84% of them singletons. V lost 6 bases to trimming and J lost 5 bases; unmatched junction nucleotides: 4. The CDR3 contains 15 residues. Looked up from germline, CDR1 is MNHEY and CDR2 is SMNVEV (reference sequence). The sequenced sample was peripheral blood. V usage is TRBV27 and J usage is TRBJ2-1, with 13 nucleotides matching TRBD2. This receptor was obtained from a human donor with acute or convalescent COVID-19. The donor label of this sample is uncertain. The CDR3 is CASRDGTSGNNEQFF. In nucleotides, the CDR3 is TGTGCCAGCAGGGATGGGACTAGCGGGAACAATGAGCAGTTCTTC.